One sample yielded the 20 T cell receptor beta chains listed below, sequenced in a study of Ad26.COV2.S vaccination and SARS-CoV-2 variants. Treatment indicated: around 19 received Ad26.COV2.S at low or high dose, single or two shots; five or six received placebo; per-sample allocation not given. The study sampled participants on day 63 after the first vaccine or placebo injection. Produced via immunoSEQ multiplex PCR; TCRdb's table is partial and in-frame only. The repertoire holds fewer than 400,000 clones, with around 83% as singletons. The source was peripheral blood, collected in a trial of Ad26.COV2.S vaccine versus placebo. Receptor source: a person aged 18 to 59 who received the Ad26.COV2.S COVID-19 vaccine or a placebo.

This rearrangement joins TRBV6-5 to TRBJ1-5; maybe TRBD1 (5 bases). This CDR3 region has 12 residues. Trimming cost V 10 bases and J 8 bases, with 15 bases left between them. Germline V gene sequence: CDR1 MNHEY, CDR2 SVGAGI. CDR3 protein: CATRDPREPQHF. As DNA, the CDR3 is TGTGCCACCAGGGATCCTAGGGAGCCCCAGCATTTT.

The chain uses TRBV30 and TRBJ2-5; no clear D. Germline values: CDR1 GTSNPN, CDR2 SVGIG (reference sequence). The CDR3 loop spans 13 amino acids. The V end was cut by 4 bases, the J end by 4 bases, with 13 bases between. Here the CDR3 reads CAWIVKGLETQYF. The CDR3 nucleotides are TGTGCCTGGATAGTAAAGGGTTTAGAGACCCAGTACTTC.

CDR3 region: CASSLVSSGGLRDETQYF. Here the CDR3 DNA reads TGCGCCAGCAGCTTGGTTTCTAGCGGGGGCCTGAGGGACGAGACCCAGTACTTC. The V gene is TRBV5-1, the J gene TRBJ2-5; 10 bases are a match to TRBD2. Germline V gene lookup returns CDR1 SGHRS and CDR2 YFSETQ. This CDR3 spans 18 amino acids. V dropped 0 bases and J dropped 5; count of bases not matched to a gene: 13.

This chain joins TRBV12-3 or TRBV12-4 and TRBJ1-2; TRBD1 is a possible D gene (5 bases). This CDR3 has 13 residues. V lost 6 bases and J lost 4, with 12 bases in between. The CDR3 region is CASSVDKLYGYTF. The DNA for the CDR3 is TGTGCCAGCAGCGTGGACAAGCTCTATGGCTACACCTTC.

This clone has more than one count but fewer than ten. The gene calls are TRBV5-1 and TRBJ1-1; D may be TRBD1 (5 bases). Trimming took off 4 bases at V and 1 base at J, with 14 bases between the two ends. Per germline, CDR1 SGHRS and CDR2 YFSETQ. The CDR3 sequence is 15 residues long. The CDR3 reads CASSIEDRGNTEAFF. CDR3 in DNA: TGCGCCAGCAGCATCGAAGATAGGGGGAACACTGAAGCTTTCTTT.

The chain carries TRBV7-2 and TRBJ2-4; 15 bases align to TRBD2. Looked up from germline, CDR1 is SGHTA and CDR2 is FQGNSA. This CDR3 has 17 amino acids. With 8 bases clipped from V and 3 bases from J, the junction kept 8 bases outside the gene matches. The chain's CDR3 is CASAGLAGGRGKNIQYF. The CDR3 coding sequence is TGTGCCAGCGCGGGACTAGCGGGGGGCCGTGGCAAAAACATTCAGTACTTC.

CDR3: CASSFMRETEAFF. Here the CDR3 DNA reads TGTGCCAGCAGTTTTATGAGGGAAACCGAAGCTTTCTTT. The genes are TRBV27 and TRBJ1-1; D unresolved. V shed 3 bases and J shed 8 bases, with 13 bases lying between them. Germline V gives CDR1 MNHEY, CDR2 SMNVEV (reference sequence). The CDR3 has 13 amino acids.

This clone occurred a few times. This rearrangement joins TRBV6-2 or TRBV6-3 to TRBJ1-4; D is perhaps TRBD1 (5 bases). Germline lookup yields CDR1 MNHEY and CDR2 SVGEGT. CDR3 length equals 15 residues. V was cut by 0 bases and J by 7 bases, with 12 bases left in between. DNA for the CDR3: TGTGCCAGCAGTTACTCCGGGGGACTTACTGAAAAACTGTTTTTT. Translation: CASSYSGGLTEKLFF.

The V and J genes are TRBV6-2 or TRBV6-3 and TRBJ2-2; TRBD2 agrees at 9 bases. Germline V lookup: CDR1 MNHEY, CDR2 SVGEGT. This CDR3 has 20 amino acids. Trimming at V came to 5 bases and at J to 3 bases, leaving 19 bases not matched to a gene. In DNA form, the CDR3 reads TGTGCCAGCAGTCGCAGCCTACTTTCGCGGGGGGGCCTGGACACCGGGGAGCTGTTTTTT. It yields the protein CASSRSLLSRGGLDTGELFF.

This clone was seen more than once but under ten times. CDR3 loop: CASSPTGSLWGTPLHF. The DNA of the CDR3 is TGTGCCAGCAGCCCCACAGGTTCCTTATGGGGAACACCCCTCCACTTT. This chain joins TRBV7-2 and TRBJ1-6; possible D gene TRBD1, 5 bases. The V gene's germline CDR1 is SGHTA and CDR2 FQGNSA. V was clipped by 5 bases and J by 11 bases, with 22 bases between them. The length of the CDR3 is 16 residues.

The rearrangement uses TRBV30 and TRBJ1-1; D is uncertain. This CDR3 comprises 13 residues. V was cut by 4 bases and J by 0 bases, with 9 bases left in between. Germline CDR1 reads GTSNPN; CDR2 reads SVGIG (reference sequence). CDR3 DNA: TGTGCCTGGATGCAGCGGCTGAACACTGAAGCTTTCTTT. Protein sequence: CAWMQRLNTEAFF.

The CDR3 loop is CASSRASGTDTQYF. As DNA, the CDR3 is TGTGCCAGCAGTCGCGCCTCAGGCACAGATACGCAGTATTTT. V and J are TRBV6-5 and TRBJ2-3, with D hard to call. Germline V lookup: CDR1 MNHEY, CDR2 SVGAGI. Trimming took 5 bases from V and 1 from J, leaving 10 bases between them. There are 14 residues in the CDR3.

The V gene is TRBV19, the J gene TRBJ1-2; D is possibly TRBD1 (5 bases). Germline values: CDR1 LNHDA, CDR2 SQIVND (reference sequence). V was trimmed by 6 bases and J by 0 bases, leaving 14 bases between them. The CDR3 is 15 residues long. The CDR3 DNA reads TGTGCCAGTAGCTCCAGGGACGGATCTAACTATGGCTACACCTTC. Protein sequence: CASSSRDGSNYGYTF. Based on the CDR3 plus reference TRBV19 and TRBJ1-2, the full variable domain is DGGITQSPKYLFRKEGQNVTLSCEQNLNHDAMYWYRQDPGQGLRLIYYSQIVNDFQKGDIAEGYSVSREKKESFPLTVTSAQKNPTAFYLCASSSRDGSNYGYTFGSGTRLTVV.

The chain is built from TRBV7-9 and TRBJ2-3; 8 bases match TRBD2. The CDR3 length is 15 residues. CDR1 is SEHNR, CDR2 FQNEAQ, per germline (reference sequence). V lost 1 base, J lost 2 bases, and 2 bases stayed unmatched. In nucleotides, the CDR3 is TGTGCCAGCAGCTTAGAGCGGGGGACCACAGATACGCAGTATTTT. Its protein is CASSLERGTTDTQYF.

V usage is TRBV11-3 and J usage is TRBJ2-2, with 8 positions matching TRBD1. This CDR3 contains 15 residues. Germline assignment: CDR1 SGHNT and CDR2 YENEEA. With 4 bases clipped from V and 2 bases from J, the junction kept 3 bases outside the gene matches. In nucleotides, the CDR3 is TGTGCCAGCAGCTCCGACAGGGGCAACACCGGGGAGCTGTTTTTT. It translates to CASSSDRGNTGELFF.

This clone was seen a single time. V and J are TRBV5-1 and TRBJ2-3; TRBD2 might be the D (6 bases). Trimming pared 0 bases from V and 5 bases from J, leaving 13 bases between. The CDR3 runs to 15 residues. Germline assignment: CDR1 SGHRS and CDR2 YFSETQ. The CDR3 here is CASSLAGWEEDTQYF. The CDR3 nucleotides are TGCGCCAGCAGCTTGGCAGGGTGGGAGGAAGATACGCAGTATTTT.

The chain combines TRBV2 with TRBJ2-7, with D uncertain. CDR1 and CDR2 from the germline V gene are SNHLY and FYNNEI. CDR3 length: 15 amino acids. V lost 3 bases, J lost 0 bases, and 12 bases lay in between. CDR3 DNA: TGTGCCAGCAGTGAGCAAACAGTTAGCTCCTACGAGCAGTACTTC. Protein product: CASSEQTVSSYEQYF.

This clone was detected a few times. V gene TRBV12-3 or TRBV12-4 combines with J gene TRBJ2-2; D possibly corresponds to TRBD2 (6 bases). The V end lost 11 bases, the J end lost 4 bases, and 14 bases lay between the germline ends. The CDR3 is made up of 13 amino acids. Here the CDR3 reads CAGGKLSTGELFF. The CDR3 DNA is TGTGCCGGGGGGAAGTTATCCACCGGGGAGCTGTTTTTT.

The V and J genes are TRBV24-1 and TRBJ2-5, with no clear D. The CDR3 is made up of 11 amino acids. Trimming removed 5 bases at V and 5 bases at J, with 5 bases between. Germline CDR1 is KGHDR and CDR2 is SFDVKD. CDR3 bases: TGTGCCACCAGTGCTTACGAGACCCAGTACTTC. This sequence encodes CATSAYETQYF.

The rearrangement links TRBV5-8 to TRBJ2-2, with D perhaps matching TRBD1 or TRBD2 (5 bases each). V was pared by 7 bases and J by 4 bases, with 17 bases between. The CDR3 contains 15 residues. Germline loops: CDR1 SGHTS, CDR2 YDEGEE. The CDR3 sequence is CASGDPREITGELFF. The CDR3 region has the DNA TGTGCCAGCGGGGACCCCAGGGAGATCACCGGGGAGCTGTTTTTT.